This TCR beta chain was identified during a study of Graves' ophthalmopathy and Graves' hyperthyroidism (dated 2018 in TCRdb). In the study overall: Peripheral blood was collected at initial diagnosis, before any treatment. To explore V-J signatures distinguishing ophthalmopathy from hyperthyroidism, a discovery set of under 110 patients (about 43 ophthalmopathy, over 55 stable hyperthyroidism) was enrolled. After sampling, hyperthyroidism patients received methimazole starting at 30 mg daily, and ophthalmopathy patients received high-dose intravenous methylprednisolone. An independent validation cohort comprised under 20 hyperthyroidism patients and about 16 patients who later progressed from hyperthyroidism to ophthalmopathy. For training and testing, the approximately 97 patients in the discovery cohort were randomly divided in a 7:3 ratio. In total, some 140 blood samples were TCR-sequenced: approximately 42 ophthalmopathy, some 75 hyperthyroidism and some 17 hyperthyroidism-to-ophthalmopathy patients. In over five hyperthyroidism patients, T-cell repertoires of thyroid tissue and blood were compared. The study used signatures of the TCR beta repertoire to tell Graves' ophthalmopathy apart from Graves' hyperthyroidism and to predict which patients would progress to ophthalmopathy. The paper as a whole reports these results and caveats: Sample size was not predetermined statistically, and investigators were not blinded to group allocation. In cross-validation, the 13-signature model distinguished ophthalmopathy from stable hyperthyroidism with 87.88% sensitivity and over 81% specificity, while in the test set the corresponding values were roughly 80% and 75%. In validation, the model predicted ophthalmopathy progression with about 70% sensitivity and around 72% specificity; 12 predicted patients were CT-confirmed with GO in a median of around 6.5 months. Most of the expanded thyroid clonotypes with a frequency above 0.001 were also detected in blood, and it was suggested that the thyroid immune response may be reflected by blood repertoires.

Hyperthyroidism was considered stable if no progression to ophthalmopathy occurred within 18 months of follow-up. Hyperthyroidism patients were newly diagnosed, were aged 18 to 65 years, and had a disease duration under 2 months. Patients were excluded if they had other autoimmune diseases, uncontrolled infections, pregnancy or lactation. Diagnosis was based on clinical symptoms, serum thyroxine, TRAb, thyroid ultrasound and orbital computed tomography. Ficoll-Paque density gradient centrifugation was used to isolate PBMCs from 9.5 to 10 ml of fresh peripheral blood. Total RNA was extracted with Trizol reagent and quality-checked on an Agilent 2100 Bioanalyzer. This clonotype was counted ten times or more. Its antigen remains unidentified. No per-base quality is available; no much larger clone lies one base away. The CDR3 starts with the cysteine, ends with the phenylalanine, and has 15 residues. Of the read, only the CDR3 DNA is kept; its 45 bases are in frame from base 1. The germline V gene yields MDHEN for CDR1 and SYDVKM for CDR2. The junction carries 18 bases between V and J, which are trimmed by 6 bases and 3 bases respectively.

For repertoire sequencing, the TCR beta CDR3 regions were amplified from RNA transcripts. The first round of RT-PCR was done with HTBI primers and the Qiagen OneStep RT-PCR kit, and was followed by a second round of multiplex PCR, then size selection and purification. Libraries were sequenced paired-end with 100 bp reads on an Illumina HiSeq2000. As for the authors' bioinformatics: SOAPnuke was used to process the reads, throwing out any read that had adapters, had uncalled bases, had a mean Phred below 15, or lacked an exact constant-primer or identifier match. COPE v1.2.5 was used to merge high-quality paired reads. Each unique nucleotide sequence was defined as a clonotype, and clonotypes were aligned to IMGT TRB V, D and J references with MiTCR v1.1. Analysis was restricted to V-J combinations with a frequency above 0.0001, which covered roughly 99% of repertoires. For each V-J combination, a TCR clonal expansion and chaos score was defined as F50 clonal expansion divided by the chaos observed in the TCRdist matrix. Welch's t-statistics and random forest were used to narrow the features down to approximately twelve V-J combinations, which were then fed into a naive Bayes classifier. Thyroid-blood repertoire similarity was quantified with the Morisita-Horn index. The public reads were reanalyzed by TCRdb: fastp trimming at Q25, MiXCR alignment, in-frame beta chains only. Each CDR3 protein gets just one entry, which takes the most common genes and DNA from the rows behind it. These V and J calls derive from TCRdb rather than the authors' analysis. The sample profile shows under 800,000 distinct CDR3 sequences; roughly 20% of them were found once. Together, the top ten hold roughly 6.9% of the sample.

This TCR came from a woman aged 18 to 35 with stable Graves' hyperthyroidism. Some clones in this sample may be carry-over from other donors' samples. Donor details come from another sample of the same person, matched by shared clones. Sequenced input: peripheral blood. The receptor chain draws on TRBV28 and TRBJ2-7; TRBD1 is perhaps the D gene, given 7 matching bases. The nucleotide sequence reads as follows: TGTGCCAGCAGACGACCCGCGGGACAGCACTACGAGCAGTACTTC. The encoded protein is CASRRPAGQHYEQYF.